Listed here are 14 T cell receptor beta chains from one sample, sequenced in a study of cytomegalovirus exposure and HLA in healthy donors. The PCR contained 60 Vbeta and 13 Jbeta primers. Using immunoSEQ multiplex PCR, the repertoire was profiled, and TCRdb retains in-frame clones only, with some absent. The sample contains 150,000 to 200,000 clones, around 84% of which appear only once. The sample taken for sequencing was PBMCs. The receptors come from a woman aged 18 to 35 in good health and CMV-seronegative.

In the case of this clone: The identical CDR3 is also encoded by other nucleotide sequences in the sample. This sequence joins TRBV10-1 and TRBJ2-5, with 14 bases identical to TRBD2. Germline lookup yields CDR1 WNHNN and CDR2 SYGVQD (reference sequence). This CDR3 contains 17 residues. The junction had 1 base not matched to a gene; V was cut back by 0 bases and J by 1 base. The CDR3, as DNA: TGCGCCAGCAGTGAGTCCGGACTAGCGGGGGGCCAAGAGACCCAGTACTTC. This codes for CASSESGLAGGQETQYF.

This clone was seen once. The chain has TRBV19 and TRBJ1-1; D is ambiguous. Germline V gene data show CDR1 as LNHDA and CDR2 as SQIVND (reference sequence). Trimming stripped 5 bases from V and 5 bases from J, with 15 bases between. The CDR3 loop spans 14 amino acids. The CDR3 DNA reads as TGTGCCAGTAGTCCAACCAGCCTCGGGACTGAAGCTTTCTTT. Protein sequence: CASSPTSLGTEAFF.

The chain joins TRBV21-1 to TRBJ1-4; the DNA was not compared with TRBD1, the D call given in the table. TRBV21-1 is described as a pseudogene. This CDR3 comprises 13 residues. The DNA of the CDR3 is TGTGCCAGACCCGGACAGAAGAATGAAAAACTGTTTTTT. It encodes CARPGQKNEKLFF.

This clone was observed a handful of times. The chain uses TRBV2 and TRBJ2-1; 13 bases fit TRBD2. The V gene's germline CDR1 is SNHLY and CDR2 FYNNEI. This CDR3 comprises 19 residues. V gave up 4 bases and J gave up 6 bases; unmatched junction bases: 15. The CDR3 loop reads CASSAMTSGRTLHPNEQFF. CDR3 nucleotides: TGTGCCAGCAGTGCGATGACTAGCGGGAGGACCCTACACCCCAATGAGCAGTTCTTC.

V is TRBV7-9 and J is TRBJ2-1, with a weak D call TRBD1 (5 bases). CDR1 SEHNR and CDR2 FQNEAQ come from the germline V gene (reference sequence). The CDR3 has 15 residues. V was pared by 6 bases and J by 4 bases, with 16 bases between. CDR3 residues: CASRGPTTPYNEQFF. CDR3 bases: TGTGCCAGCAGGGGGCCGACCACCCCGTACAATGAGCAGTTCTTC.

This chain joins TRBV18 and TRBJ1-1, with TRBD1 identical over 7 bases. The CDR3 is made up of 15 amino acids. V trimming: 1 base; J trimming: 0 bases; junction bases outside the gene matches: 2. CDR1 is KGHSH and CDR2 is LQKENI in the germline V gene. The CDR3 DNA sequence: TGTGCCAGCTCACCACAGGGGGCCTTGAACACTGAAGCTTTCTTT. Translation: CASSPQGALNTEAFF.

V usage is TRBV4-3 and J usage is TRBJ1-3, with 7 positions matching TRBD1. CDR3 length: 15 amino acids. Trimming removed 3 bases from V and 2 bases from J; junction bases left unmatched: 4. The germline CDR1 and CDR2 sequences are LGHNA and YSLEER. The CDR3 spells CASSHDRVPGNTIYF. DNA of the CDR3: TGCGCCAGCAGCCACGACAGGGTACCTGGAAACACCATATATTTT.

This chain joins TRBV7-9 and TRBJ2-1; 10 bases fit TRBD2. CDR1 is SEHNR, CDR2 FQNEAQ, per germline (reference sequence). The length of the CDR3 is 15 residues. J gave up 7 bases and V 8 bases, and 11 bases lay outside the gene matches. The CDR3 sequence is CASRIGLAGENEQFF. CDR3 nucleotides: TGTGCCAGCCGTATAGGGCTAGCGGGAGAAAATGAGCAGTTCTTC.

CDR3 nucleotide sequence: TGCAGCGTGCCCCAGGGCTACAATGAGCAGTTCTTC. This gives the protein CSVPQGYNEQFF. V gene TRBV29-1 combines with J gene TRBJ2-1, with D perhaps matching TRBD1 (5 bases). CDR1 SQVTM and CDR2 ANQGSEA come from the germline V gene. The V and J ends lost 6 bases and 3 bases respectively, with 9 bases between them. The CDR3 spans 12 residues.

The chain recombines TRBV27 with TRBJ2-1; D possibly corresponds to TRBD2 (5 bases). The germline gives CDR1 MNHEY, CDR2 SMNVEV (reference sequence). Trimming stripped 5 bases from V and 4 bases from J, with 15 bases between. This CDR3 is built from 15 residues. The CDR3 loop is CASSPRKSGYNEQFF. The CDR3 DNA is TGTGCCAGCAGTCCCCGGAAGAGCGGTTACAATGAGCAGTTCTTC.

This clone appeared a single time. The same CDR3 is also encoded by other DNA sequences in this sample. The J gene is TRBJ1-5, the V gene TRBV27, with no clear D. Trimming stripped 6 bases from V and 0 bases from J, with 6 bases between. From germline, CDR1 is MNHEY and CDR2 SMNVEV (reference sequence). The CDR3 contains 13 residues. The CDR3: CASRLYSNQPQHF. The DNA of the CDR3 is TGTGCCAGCAGACTGTATAGCAATCAGCCCCAGCATTTT.

The rearrangement uses TRBV11-3 and TRBJ2-1; 7 nucleotides match TRBD1. J was trimmed by 6 bases and V by 3 bases; bases with no gene match: 5. Germline V gives CDR1 SGHNT, CDR2 YENEEA. The CDR3 has 14 amino acids. The CDR3 DNA is TGTGCCAGCAGCTTGCAGGGGGAATTCAATGAGCAGTTCTTC. As protein: CASSLQGEFNEQFF.

This clone was found once. V is TRBV7-2 and J is TRBJ2-1; 11 nucleotides agree with TRBD2. CDR3 length: 16 residues. The J segment lost 5 bases and the V segment lost 3 bases, leaving 6 bases of the junction unmatched. In germline, CDR1 is SGHTA, CDR2 FQGNSA. In DNA form, the CDR3 reads TGTGCCAGCAGCTTCCTAGCGGGAGGTGTGGACAATGAGCAGTTCTTC. Amino acid sequence: CASSFLAGGVDNEQFF.

The chain combines TRBV29-1 with TRBJ2-1, with TRBD2 matching 9 bases. The CDR3 consists of 15 residues. With 7 bases clipped from V and 14 bases from J, the junction kept 21 bases outside the gene matches. Germline CDR1 is SQVTM and CDR2 is ANQGSEA. The CDR3: CSARDPRLAEGREFF. The DNA of the CDR3 is TGCAGCGCTCGCGATCCCCGACTAGCGGAAGGAAGGGAGTTCTTC.